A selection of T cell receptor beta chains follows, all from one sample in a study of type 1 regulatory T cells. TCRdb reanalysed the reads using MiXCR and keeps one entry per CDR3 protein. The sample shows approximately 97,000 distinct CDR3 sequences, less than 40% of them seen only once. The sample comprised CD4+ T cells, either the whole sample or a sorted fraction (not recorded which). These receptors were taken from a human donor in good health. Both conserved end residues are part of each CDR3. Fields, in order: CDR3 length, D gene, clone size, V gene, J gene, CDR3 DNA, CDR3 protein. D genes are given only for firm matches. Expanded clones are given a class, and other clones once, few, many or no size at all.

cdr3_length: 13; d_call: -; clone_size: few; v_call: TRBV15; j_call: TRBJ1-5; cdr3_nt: TGTGCCACCAGCAAGGGACCGAATCAGCCCCAGCATTTT; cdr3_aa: CATSKGPNQPQHF
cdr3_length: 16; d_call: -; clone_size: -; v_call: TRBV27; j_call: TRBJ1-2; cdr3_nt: TGTGCCAGCAGTTTAAGTGACGGCAGTTCCTACTATGGCTACACCTTC; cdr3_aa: CASSLSDGSSYYGYTF
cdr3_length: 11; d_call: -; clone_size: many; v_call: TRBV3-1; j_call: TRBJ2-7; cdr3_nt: TGTGCCAGCAGCCAATCCTACGAGCAGTACTTC; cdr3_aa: CASSQSYEQYF
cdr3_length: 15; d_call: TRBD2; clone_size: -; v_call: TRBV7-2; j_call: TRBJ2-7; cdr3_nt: TGTGCCTGCTCCATAGCGGGCGTCGCCGTCTACGAGCGGTACTTC; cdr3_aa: CACSIAGVAVYERYF
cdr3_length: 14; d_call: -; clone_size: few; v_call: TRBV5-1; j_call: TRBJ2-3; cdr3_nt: TGCGCCAGCAGCTTGGAGTTGGGCACAGATACGCAGTATTTT; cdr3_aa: CASSLELGTDTQYF
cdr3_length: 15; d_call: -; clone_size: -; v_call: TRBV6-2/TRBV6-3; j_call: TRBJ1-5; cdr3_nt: TGTGCCAGCAGAAGGCAGGGTGGAGGCAATCAGCCCCAGCATTTT; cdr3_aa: CASRRQGGGNQPQHF
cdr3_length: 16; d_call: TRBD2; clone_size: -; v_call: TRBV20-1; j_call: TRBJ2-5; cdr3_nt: TGCAGTGCTAGACGGCTAGCGGGAGGTAATCAAGAGACCCAGTACTTC; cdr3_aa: CSARRLAGGNQETQYF
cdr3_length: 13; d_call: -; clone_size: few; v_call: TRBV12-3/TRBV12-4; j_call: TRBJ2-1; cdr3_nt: TGTGCCAGCAGTCTGACAGGTCGTGGTGAGCAGTTCTTC; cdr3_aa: CASSLTGRGEQFF
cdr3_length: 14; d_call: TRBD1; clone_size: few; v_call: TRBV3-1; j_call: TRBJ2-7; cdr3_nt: TGTGCCAGCGGGCCATGGGACAGTTCCTACGAGCAGTACTTC; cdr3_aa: CASGPWDSSYEQYF
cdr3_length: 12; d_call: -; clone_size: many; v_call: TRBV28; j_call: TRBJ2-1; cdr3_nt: TGTGCCAGCAGTCCCGATTGGGGTGAGCAGTTCTTC; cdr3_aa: CASSPDWGEQFF
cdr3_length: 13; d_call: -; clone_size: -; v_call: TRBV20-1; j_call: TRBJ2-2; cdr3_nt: TGCAGTGCTAGAAACCCAACTACGGGGGAGCTGTTTTTT; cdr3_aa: CSARNPTTGELFF
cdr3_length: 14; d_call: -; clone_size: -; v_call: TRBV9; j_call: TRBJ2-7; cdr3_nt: TGTGCCAGCAGCGTTCTGGCAGATACCTACGAGCAGTACTTC; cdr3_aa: CASSVLADTYEQYF
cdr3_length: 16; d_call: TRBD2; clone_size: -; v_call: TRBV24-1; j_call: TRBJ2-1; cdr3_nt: TGTGCCACCAGTGACGCGGGACTAGCGGGAGAGTATGAGCAGTTCTTC; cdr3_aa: CATSDAGLAGEYEQFF
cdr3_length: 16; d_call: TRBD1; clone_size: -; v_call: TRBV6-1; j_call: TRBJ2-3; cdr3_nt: TGTGCCAGTGCCACCGGACAGGGGAGTAGCACAGATACGCAGTATTTT; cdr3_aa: CASATGQGSSTDTQYF
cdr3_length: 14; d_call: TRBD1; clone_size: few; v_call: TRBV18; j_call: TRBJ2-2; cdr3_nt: TGTGCCAGCTCACGGGACAGGGACCCCGGGGAGCTGTTTTTT; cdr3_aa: CASSRDRDPGELFF